This T cell receptor beta chain was documented in a study of vaccination effects on CD4 cells after COVID-19. Using immunoSEQ multiplex PCR, the repertoire was profiled, and TCRdb retains in-frame clones only, with some absent. The sample lists fewer than 85,000 clones; roughly three quarters were seen once. From germline, CDR1 is SEHNR and CDR2 FQNEAQ (reference sequence). The V gene lost 6 bases and the J gene lost 0 bases, with 3 bases spanning the gap. The CDR3 covers 12 residues. Antigen-specific CD4+ T cell clonotypes were called by their expansion after viral peptide-pool culture in ViraFEST. At the end of around eleven days of culture, CD4+ T cells were isolated. Participants completed two doses of the BNT162b2 or mRNA-1273 vaccine. Neither prior SARS-CoV-2 infection nor positive nucleocapsid antibodies were present in the vaccine recipients. In its sample, this clone was seen a few times. The antigen remains unidentified. Other DNA sequences in this sample translate to the same CDR3.

This specimen was CD4+ T cells from PBMCs cultured with HCoV-OC43 spike peptides, taken after COVID-19 vaccination. This sample's subset: HCoV-OC43 spike overlapping peptide pool stimulation. J is TRBJ1-5 and V is TRBV7-9, with D hard to call. This receptor was identified in a human donor who received a COVID-19 vaccine. The CDR3 loop reads CASSFSNQPQHF. Written as DNA, the CDR3 is TGTGCCAGCAGTTTTAGCAATCAGCCCCAGCATTTT.